The source of this T cell receptor beta chain is a study of T cell repertoires in cytomegalovirus infection. Background on the study: HLA-B-restricted CMV epitopes that are well studied, plus recently identified HLA-C-restricted ones, were used by the study. Matching HLA type, along with CMV infection, was indicated by public TCR beta signatures.

General study results and limits: Clonotypes of TCR beta that were HLA-C-restricted and CMV-specific dominated the ex vivo response. The cumulative frequency of public TCR beta families identified carriers of CMV plus the relevant HLA.

The germline V and J ends were trimmed by 1 base and 2 bases, with 13 bases remaining between them. Germline V gene sequence: CDR1 MGHRA, CDR2 YSYEKL. The CDR3 length is 16 residues. About this clonotype: The antigen remains undetermined.

Using its own MiXCR run on the reads, TCRdb lists one record per CDR3 protein. The sample records 450,000 to 550,000 distinct CDR3 sequences, about two fifths being singletons. This clonotype originated in a human donor in good health (CMV status not recorded). Some clones in this sample may be carry-over from other donors' samples. Sequencing was performed on cultured PBMCs, taken from culture after CMV antigen stimulation. The chain couples TRBV4-1 to TRBJ2-3; maybe TRBD2 (6 bases). The CDR3 DNA is TGCGCCAGCAGCCAAGCCCCGGGACTTCTCACAGATACGCAGTATTTT. Amino acids: CASSQAPGLLTDTQYF.